Listed below are T cell receptor beta chains from one sample, sequenced in a study of T cells in localized non-small cell lung cancer. The table came from immunoSEQ multiplex PCR; TCRdb's copy has only in-frame clones and leaves some out. The table has 35,000 or so clones, roughly 89% seen once. Material: peripheral blood, obtained before any cancer treatment. Source of these receptors: a woman aged 35-70 years with stage I lung adenocarcinoma. Each CDR3 is given with its conserved first and last residue. The D gene is left open where the match is weak. A row's size may be missing; if present it is once, few, many or a size class.

d_gene,v_gene,j_gene,abundance,CDR3aa,CDR3nt
TRBD2,TRBV2,TRBJ2-3,-,CASSGLAGASTDTQYF,TGTGCCAGCAGTGGGTTAGCGGGGGCTAGCACAGATACGCAGTATTTT
-,TRBV18,TRBJ2-3,-,CASSSRTDTQYF,TGTGCCAGCTCATCTCGCACAGATACGCAGTATTTT
-,TRBV2,TRBJ2-7,-,CASSLMRAWPNYEQYF,TGTGCCAGCAGCTTAATGCGGGCCTGGCCGAATTACGAGCAGTACTTC
TRBD1,TRBV6-5,TRBJ1-2,-,CASSSPRDSNYGYTF,TGTGCCAGCAGTTCCCCCCGGGACAGTAACTATGGCTACACCTTC
-,TRBV19,TRBJ1-3,-,CASSILASIGNTIYF,TGTGCCAGTAGTATTTTAGCCAGCATTGGAAACACCATATATTTT
TRBD1,TRBV29-1,TRBJ1-1,-,CSVETGTGGFSTEAFF,TGCAGCGTTGAGACGGGGACAGGGGGCTTTAGCACTGAAGCTTTCTTT
-,TRBV19,TRBJ1-2,-,CASSRTRDRGYTF,TGTGCCAGTAGTAGGACGAGGGATCGCGGCTACACCTTC
-,TRBV5-4,TRBJ2-5,-,CASSPSFSQAQETQYF,TGTGCCAGCAGCCCTTCCTTCTCCCAGGCCCAAGAGACCCAGTACTTC
-,TRBV18,TRBJ1-1,-,CASSPSNGVNTEAFF,TGTGCCAGCTCACCATCGAACGGGGTGAACACTGAAGCTTTCTTT
TRBD1,TRBV5-1,TRBJ2-7,once,CASSLDRGYEQYF,TGCGCCAGCAGCTTGGACAGGGGCTACGAGCAGTACTTC
TRBD1,TRBV18,TRBJ1-6,-,CASSRQGVLGNNSPLHF,TGTGCCAGCTCACGACAGGGTGTACTTGGGAATAATTCACCCCTCCACTTT
TRBD2,TRBV7-9,TRBJ2-7,-,CASSSRRDYDEQYF,TGTGCCAGCAGCTCACGACGGGACTACGACGAGCAGTACTTC
-,TRBV6-1,TRBJ1-2,-,CASSERQDYGYTF,TGTGCCAGCAGTGAACGGCAGGACTATGGCTACACCTTC
-,TRBV27,TRBJ1-6,-,CASTRRGNSPLHF,TGTGCCAGCACCAGGAGAGGTAATTCACCCCTCCACTTT
-,TRBV28,TRBJ2-4,-,CASSTGAVAKNIQYF,TGTGCCAGCAGTACAGGCGCAGTAGCCAAAAACATTCAGTACTTC
-,TRBV14,TRBJ1-1,-,CASSRSGMNTEAFF,TGTGCCAGCAGCCGCAGTGGAATGAACACTGAAGCTTTCTTT
TRBD1,TRBV28,TRBJ2-7,-,CASSRGGTGGYEQYF,TGTGCCAGCAGCCGGGGCGGGACAGGGGGTTACGAGCAGTACTTC
-,TRBV5-1,TRBJ1-3,-,CASSSTVSGNTIYF,TGCGCCAGCAGCTCGACAGTTTCTGGAAACACCATATATTTT
-,TRBV7-9,TRBJ2-3,once,CASSLRGLGADTQYF,TGTGCCAGCAGCCTACGTGGGTTGGGGGCGGATACGCAGTATTTT
-,TRBV11-3,TRBJ1-1,-,CASSLYPDTEAFF,TGTGCCAGCAGCTTGTACCCGGACACTGAAGCTTTCTTT
-,TRBV18,TRBJ2-2,few,CASSIGGNTGELFF,TGTGCCAGCTCAATCGGTGGGAACACCGGGGAGCTGTTTTTT
-,TRBV5-4,TRBJ1-5,once,CASSLGGGGQPQHF,TGTGCCAGCAGCTTGGGGGGCGGTGGTCAGCCCCAGCATTTT
-,TRBV28,TRBJ1-1,-,CASSPPPNTEAFF,TGTGCCAGCAGTCCCCCGCCCAACACTGAAGCTTTCTTT
-,TRBV5-6,TRBJ2-7,-,CASSMTGEQYF,TGTGCCAGCAGCATGACGGGCGAGCAGTACTTC
TRBD2,TRBV5-6,TRBJ2-1,-,CASRGGHEQFF,TGTGCCAGCCGGGGGGGACATGAGCAGTTCTTC
TRBD1,TRBV5-1,TRBJ2-5,-,CASSFTGTAETQYF,TGCGCCAGCAGCTTCACCGGGACAGCCGAGACCCAGTACTTC
TRBD1,TRBV6-6,TRBJ2-5,once,CASSYRDRDQETQYF,TGTGCCAGCAGTTACCGAGACAGGGACCAAGAGACCCAGTACTTC
-,TRBV7-9,TRBJ2-5,-,CASSLGLADQETQYF,TGTGCCAGCAGCTTAGGGCTGGCGGACCAAGAGACCCAGTACTTC
-,TRBV6-5,TRBJ1-5,-,CASSVGGLGNQPQHF,TGTGCCAGCAGCGTCGGGGGGCTCGGCAATCAGCCCCAGCATTTT
-,TRBV18,TRBJ2-2,-,CASSPVVATGNTGELFF,TGTGCCAGCTCACCAGTTGTGGCCACGGGGAACACCGGGGAGCTGTTTTTT
-,TRBV2,TRBJ2-6,-,CASKKAGANVLTF,TGTGCCAGCAAGAAGGCTGGGGCCAACGTCCTGACTTTC
TRBD2,TRBV6-1,TRBJ2-3,-,CASSDRGGPSTDTQYF,TGTGCCAGCAGTGACCGCGGGGGGCCCAGCACAGATACGCAGTATTTT
-,TRBV11-2,TRBJ2-7,-,CASSLGVNPYEQYF,TGTGCCAGCAGCTTAGGGGTCAACCCCTACGAGCAGTACTTC
-,TRBV19,TRBJ1-4,-,CASSGADVGYEKLFF,TGTGCCAGTAGTGGGGCTGACGTGGGCTATGAAAAACTGTTTTTT
-,TRBV7-2,TRBJ1-3,-,CASSLEQARRNTIYF,TGTGCCAGCAGCTTAGAACAGGCCCGACGAAACACCATATATTTT
TRBD2,TRBV18,TRBJ2-1,-,CASSPLGLAGVYYPMGSYNEQFF,TGTGCCAGCTCCCCTCTGGGACTAGCGGGGGTGTATTATCCCATGGGCTCCTACAATGAGCAGTTCTTC
TRBD1,TRBV18,TRBJ1-3,-,CASSPLGTGARSGNTIYF,TGTGCCAGCTCACCACTGGGGACAGGCGCTCGCTCTGGAAACACCATATATTTT
TRBD1,TRBV7-9,TRBJ1-5,-,CASSLGGGGVHQPQHF,TGTGCCAGCAGCTTAGGAGGAGGGGGCGTACATCAGCCCCAGCATTTT
TRBD1,TRBV2,TRBJ2-7,-,CASTRDRGLGEQYF,TGTGCCAGCACCCGGGACAGGGGGCTCGGCGAGCAGTACTTC
-,TRBV11-3,TRBJ1-5,-,CASSLGRDRNQPQHF,TGTGCCAGCAGCTTAGGCAGGGACCGCAATCAGCCCCAGCATTTT
-,TRBV2,TRBJ1-4,once,CASRFGPRANEKLFF,TGTGCCAGCCGTTTCGGGCCGCGGGCTAATGAAAAACTGTTTTTT
TRBD1,TRBV7-8,TRBJ2-7,once,CASSASRGTGVDEQYF,TGTGCCAGCAGCGCCTCCCGAGGGACAGGGGTGGACGAGCAGTACTTC
-,TRBV25-1,TRBJ1-5,-,CASSDVSNSNQPQHF,TGTGCCAGCAGTGACGTTTCGAATAGCAATCAGCCCCAGCATTTT
-,TRBV10-2,TRBJ1-1,-,CASSDWSIEAFF,TGCGCCAGCAGTGATTGGAGTATTGAAGCTTTCTTT
-,TRBV10-3,TRBJ1-1,-,CAIREGPDSRMAFF,TGTGCCATCAGGGAGGGGCCAGACAGCCGGATGGCTTTCTTT
-,TRBV5-5,TRBJ2-3,-,CASSLPSDTQYF,TGTGCCAGCAGCTTGCCCTCAGATACGCAGTATTTT
TRBD2,TRBV6-4,TRBJ2-1,once,CASSDSGGGASNEQFF,TGTGCCAGCAGTGACTCGGGCGGGGGGGCCTCGAATGAGCAGTTCTTC
TRBD1,TRBV9,TRBJ1-2,-,CASSQQGAVHGYTF,TGTGCCAGCAGCCAACAGGGGGCTGTTCATGGCTACACCTTC
TRBD1,TRBV28,TRBJ1-5,-,CASRPLPSTGDQPQHF,TGTGCCAGCAGGCCCCTCCCGTCGACAGGGGATCAGCCCCAGCATTTT
-,TRBV28,TRBJ2-6,-,CASSPRGPGANVLTF,TGTGCCAGCAGTCCCAGGGGACCTGGGGCCAACGTCCTGACTTTC